This passage covers 4 T cell receptor beta chains from one sample sequenced in a study of beta chain features in type 1 diabetes. Expressed TCRB transcripts were sequenced, since all the RNA that had been isolated was reverse transcribed. Some clones are missing from TCRdb's copy, which holds only in-frame ones; the method was immunoSEQ multiplex PCR. The sample gives about 900,000 clones, around a sixth of which show up once; around 0.02% is in the top ten. Sequences were obtained from naive CD4+ T cells from blood. The receptors come from a woman between 18 and 30 years old in good health.

This clone was observed a handful of times. The rearrangement links TRBV18 to TRBJ2-1; D unclear. Trimming took off 6 bases at V and 7 bases at J, with 10 bases between the two ends. This CDR3 spans 12 amino acids. Germline V gene sequence: CDR1 KGHSH, CDR2 LQKENI. CDR3 in amino acids: CASSSRANEQFF. The DNA of the CDR3 is TGTGCCAGCTCCTCGAGAGCGAATGAGCAGTTCTTC. Full variable domain (rest looked up from reference TRBV18 and TRBJ2-1): NAGVMQNPRHLVRRRGQEARLRCSPMKGHSHVYWYRQLPEEGLKFMVYLQKENIIDESGMPKERFSAEFPKEGPSILRIQQVVRGDSAAYFCASSSRANEQFFGPGTRLTVL.

This clone was found a few times. The V call is TRBV2, the J call TRBJ2-7; no definite D call. This CDR3 is 14 amino acids long. Germline CDR1 is SNHLY and CDR2 is FYNNEI. V shed 10 bases and J shed 0 bases, with 16 bases lying between them. The CDR3 is CATTGSRRSYEQYF. The CDR3 DNA follows: TGTGCCACCACGGGCAGCCGGCGCTCCTACGAGCAGTACTTC.

This clone appeared a few times. The J gene is TRBJ2-4, the V gene TRBV20-1; no clear D. V lost 6 bases, J lost 6 bases, and 9 bases lay in between. CDR3 length: 11 amino acids. Germline CDR1 DFQATT, CDR2 SNEGSKA (reference sequence). The CDR3 nucleotides are TGCAGTGCCGTCCGTCCAAACATTCAGTACTTC. It encodes CSAVRPNIQYF.

J is TRBJ2-3 and V is TRBV14; perhaps D is TRBD1 or TRBD2 (5 bases each). Per the germline V gene, CDR1 is SGHDN and CDR2 is FVKESK. This CDR3 has 14 residues. V lost 4 bases, J lost 4 bases, and 12 bases lay in between. Written as DNA, the CDR3 is TGTGCCAGCAGCCGCGACCCGGGACCAGATACGCAGTATTTT. Protein product: CASSRDPGPDTQYF.